This TCR beta chain was sequenced in a study of T cell repertoires in breast cancer. On the study more broadly: Samples were breast cancer tumors, lymph nodes and blood from patients, and control blood. Findings and caveats of the study: Different nucleotide sequences encoded the shared TCRs, suggesting antigen-driven expansion.

This clonotype came up a few times. Its specificity is unknown. One end of the junction varies from germline; a read error may be responsible. A second nested PCR with blocking oligonucleotides suppressed unpaired genes. Each emulsion RT-PCR master mix held about 4,500-280,000 T cells with C-region, Stepout and V-region primers. From the emulsion pairing reads, TCRdb called clonotypes with MiXCR, one entry per CDR3 protein. The data show hundreds of distinct CDR3 sequences, about 50% seen once. The CDR3 is made up of 15 amino acids. Germline loops: CDR1 MDHEN, CDR2 SYDVKM. Paired alpha-beta TCRs of CD8+ T cells were analyzed by expanded emulsion RT-PCR.

The clonotype comes from a pool of human donors with breast cancer or a healthy control (not recorded which). Sequenced input: CD8+ T cells. The chain carries TRBV28 and TRBJ1-5, with 9 bases fitting TRBD1. CDR3: CASSSGQGSNQPQHF. In DNA, the CDR3 is TGTGCCAGTAGTTCGGGACAGGGAAGCAATCAGCCCCAGCATTTT.